This T cell receptor beta chain was retrieved from a study of T cell repertoires in ileal Crohn's disease. Produced via immunoSEQ multiplex PCR; TCRdb's table is partial and in-frame only. Here the sample spans some 14,000 clones, around four fifths being singletons. The CDR3 runs 14 residues. Trimming took off 4 bases at V and 7 bases at J, with 15 bases between the two ends. Germline V gives CDR1 SGHRS, CDR2 YFSETQ. The specimen was ileal tissue. The sequence was collected from an adult with Crohn's disease. The chain combines TRBV5-1 with TRBJ2-1; no clear D gene. The chain's CDR3 is CASSLRSDWNEQFF. The CDR3 DNA is TGCGCCAGCAGCCTTCGCTCCGACTGGAATGAGCAGTTCTTC.